The next 20 T cell receptor beta chains were all read from a single sample in a study of T-cell reconstitution after alpha-beta-depleted transplantation in children. During its preparation, the TCRbeta library received unique molecular identifiers. MiXCR was run by TCRdb on the PCR reads, yielding one entry per CDR3 protein. The repertoire includes approximately 45,000 distinct CDR3 sequences, under 60% of them detected once, and around two fifths sits in the top ten. The specimen comprised peripheral blood, sampled before TCRalphabeta/CD19-depleted stem cell transplant. All receptors come from a boy younger than two with SCID, due to receive a stem cell transplant.

This chain uses TRBV11-2 with TRBJ2-1, with 7 bases fitting TRBD1. This CDR3 region has 16 residues. V lost 3 bases to trimming and J lost 3 bases; unmatched junction nucleotides: 8. Looked up from germline, CDR1 is SGHAT and CDR2 is FQNNGV. The CDR3 protein is CASSFLGAGGYNEQFF. CDR3 sequence (DNA): TGTGCCAGCAGCTTTCTCGGCGCAGGGGGCTACAATGAGCAGTTCTTC.

The chain couples TRBV6-2 or TRBV6-3 to TRBJ1-2; D gene uncertain. This CDR3 spans 13 amino acids. V was pared by 2 bases and J by 6 bases, with 10 bases between. Germline V gene lookup returns CDR1 MNHEY and CDR2 SVGEGT. As DNA, the CDR3 is TGTGCCAGCAGTTACAGGGAATATGATGGCTACACCTTC. This encodes CASSYREYDGYTF.

This clonotype was observed once. The chain employs TRBV5-5 and TRBJ1-2; D unclear. Germline V CDR1 and CDR2: SGHKS, YYEKEE (reference sequence). The V end lost 0 bases, the J end lost 6 bases, and 6 bases lay between the germline ends. The CDR3 is 12 residues long. The CDR3 nucleotides read TGTGCCAGCAGCTTGGGACGGGATGGCTACACCTTC. Amino acid sequence: CASSLGRDGYTF.

This clonotype occurred a few times. The gene calls are TRBV20-1 and TRBJ2-3, with 8 bases aligning to TRBD2. V lost 5 bases, J lost 9 bases, and 16 bases stayed unmatched. The CDR3 extends over 15 amino acids. The germline gives CDR1 DFQATT, CDR2 SNEGSKA (reference sequence). The CDR3: CSAPDRGGAHGTQYF. The CDR3, as DNA: TGCAGTGCTCCCGATCGGGGGGGGGCCCACGGAACGCAGTATTTT.

The rearrangement joins TRBV29-1 to TRBJ1-1; D is undetermined. The CDR3 runs to 15 residues. V was clipped by 3 bases and J by 0 bases, with 14 bases between them. Germline CDR1 and CDR2: SQVTM and ANQGSEA. This CDR3 is CSVDLSAGMNTEAFF. CDR3 DNA: TGCAGCGTTGATCTCTCGGCGGGCATGAACACTGAAGCTTTCTTT.

This chain uses TRBV12-3 or TRBV12-4 with TRBJ2-1; the match to TRBD2 covers 9 bases. There are 16 residues in the CDR3. V was clipped by 6 bases and J by 8 bases; unmatched bases: 14. CDR3 sequence: CASSWRIAGVLDEQFF. The DNA of the CDR3 is TGTGCCAGCAGCTGGCGGATAGCGGGGGTCTTAGATGAGCAGTTCTTC.

This chain links TRBV20-1 with TRBJ2-5; D unclear. The CDR3 contains 12 residues. The V end was cut by 0 bases, the J end by 4 bases, with 6 bases between. Germline V gene sequence: CDR1 DFQATT, CDR2 SNEGSKA (reference sequence). CDR3 protein: CSARDMGETQYF. The CDR3 DNA is TGCAGTGCTAGAGATATGGGAGAGACCCAGTACTTC.

This clonotype occurred a few times. V gene TRBV9 combines with J gene TRBJ2-5, with D possibly being TRBD1 or TRBD2 (5 bases each). V lost 3 bases to trimming and J lost 1 base, with 10 bases between them. The CDR3 consists of 14 residues. Germline V lookup: CDR1 SGDLS, CDR2 YYNGEE. The CDR3 DNA reads TGTGCCAGCAGCGAGGGGAGACCCCAAGAGACCCAGTACTTC. This sequence encodes CASSEGRPQETQYF.

The genes are TRBV7-9 and TRBJ2-7; D gene uncertain. Germline CDR1 is SEHNR and CDR2 is FQNEAQ (reference sequence). V was trimmed by 4 bases and J by 3 bases, leaving 7 bases between them. This CDR3 is built from 12 residues. This CDR3 reads CASSSRSYEQYF. CDR3 DNA sequence: TGTGCCAGCAGCTCACGGAGCTACGAGCAGTACTTC.

This clonotype was seen only a few times. This chain links TRBV5-6 with TRBJ2-3; 8 positions match TRBD2. Losses at the gene ends were 3 bases for V and 5 bases for J; bases not matched to a gene: 5. The CDR3 sequence is 14 residues long. Germline V gene sequence: CDR1 SGHDT, CDR2 YYEEEE. The CDR3, as DNA: TGTGCCAGCAGCTGGGAAGCGGGGGTAGATACGCAGTATTTT. This gives the protein CASSWEAGVDTQYF.

The table lists this clonotype with a few counts. The J gene is TRBJ2-1, the V gene TRBV6-2 or TRBV6-3; D not certain. Germline-derived CDR1 and CDR2 are MNHEY and SVGEGT. V was pared by 6 bases and J by 8 bases, with 11 bases between. The CDR3 is 12 residues long. Here the CDR3 DNA reads TGTGCCAGCAGCCCCCCCGTCGATGAGCAGTTCTTC. It encodes CASSPPVDEQFF.

This clonotype was observed a handful of times. The V call is TRBV27, the J call TRBJ2-5, with TRBD2 matching 9 bases. Germline CDR1 is MNHEY and CDR2 is SMNVEV (reference sequence). This CDR3 region has 15 residues. With 4 bases clipped from V and 5 bases from J, the junction kept 8 bases outside the gene matches. CDR3 residues: CASSWSGGSRETQYF. CDR3 sequence (DNA): TGTGCCAGCAGTTGGAGCGGGGGGAGTCGGGAGACCCAGTACTTC.

The chain carries TRBV7-3 and TRBJ1-2, with 7 bases aligning to TRBD1. CDR3 size: 14 residues. The germline V gene has CDR1 SGHTA and CDR2 FQGTGA. V was clipped by 8 bases and J by 2 bases; unmatched bases: 8. The CDR3 here is CASGPGQSNYGYTF. Written as DNA, the CDR3 is TGTGCCAGCGGCCCGGGACAGAGCAACTATGGCTACACCTTC. Complete variable domain (other parts from reference TRBV7-3 and TRBJ1-2): GAGVSQTPSNKVTEKGKYVELRCDPISGHTALYWYRQSLGQGPEFLIYFQGTGAADDSGLPNDRFFAVRPEGSVSTLKIQRTERGDSAVYLCASGPGQSNYGYTFGSGTRLTVV.

The J gene is TRBJ2-5, the V gene TRBV6-1, with D possibly matching TRBD1 (5 bases). This CDR3 is built from 14 residues. Deletions cut 6 bases from V and 1 base from J, with 12 bases between. CDR1 is MNHNS and CDR2 is SASEGT in the germline V gene. CDR3 DNA sequence: TGTGCCAGCAGCCCCAGACAGTTCCAAGAGACCCAGTACTTC. Residues: CASSPRQFQETQYF.

The sample holds a few counts of this clonotype. The chain employs TRBV6-1 and TRBJ1-5; 7 nucleotides align to TRBD1. This CDR3 has 15 residues. V dropped 3 bases and J dropped 5; count of bases not matched to a gene: 7. In germline, CDR1 is MNHNS, CDR2 SASEGT. Here the CDR3 DNA reads TGTGCCAGCAGTGAGACAGGGCTTCGGCATCAGCCCCAGCATTTT. Translating gives CASSETGLRHQPQHF.

The chain has TRBV4-1 and TRBJ1-2; D is uncertain. Trimming pared 5 bases from V and 6 bases from J, leaving 10 bases between. The CDR3 runs to 12 residues. The V gene's germline CDR1 is MGHRA and CDR2 YSYEKL. Written as DNA, the CDR3 is TGCGCCAGCAGCGCCCTGTGGGATGGCTACACCTTC. It encodes CASSALWDGYTF.

The genes are TRBV28 and TRBJ2-5; 8 nucleotides align to TRBD2. CDR3 length: 15 amino acids. Trimming took 8 bases from V and 2 from J; bases not matched to a gene: 10. CDR1 MDHEN and CDR2 SYDVKM come from the germline V gene. The CDR3 loop reads CASQPDSGDQETQYF. In nucleotides, the CDR3 is TGTGCCAGCCAACCCGATAGCGGGGATCAAGAGACCCAGTACTTC.

This clonotype was seen only a few times. In nucleotides, the CDR3 is TGTGCCAGCAGCCGTACCGTCGGCACTGAAGCTTTCTTT. Translated: CASSRTVGTEAFF. The chain joins TRBV5-5 to TRBJ1-1, with D uncertain. Germline CDR1 SGHKS, CDR2 YYEKEE (reference sequence). This CDR3 comprises 13 residues. With 4 bases removed from V and 4 bases from J, the gap between germline ends came to 11 bases. Full variable domain (remainder filled in from reference TRBV5-5 and TRBJ1-1): DAGVTQSPTHLIKTRGQQVTLRCSPISGHKSVSWYQQVLGQGPQFIFQYYEKEERGRGNFPDRFSARQFPNYSSELNVNALLLGDSALYLCASSRTVGTEAFFGQGTRLTVV.

In its sample, this clonotype was seen once. This sequence joins TRBV20-1 and TRBJ2-1, with D perhaps assigned TRBD1 or TRBD2 (6 bases each). The germline V gene has CDR1 DFQATT and CDR2 SNEGSKA (reference sequence). Trimming removed 4 bases at V and 10 bases at J, with 14 bases between. The CDR3 loop spans 12 amino acids. The CDR3 reads CSAMGGTGEQFF. CDR3 DNA: TGCAGTGCTATGGGGGGCACGGGCGAGCAGTTCTTC.

This clonotype has only one observation. The V gene is TRBV6-4, the J gene TRBJ1-1; possibly TRBD1 for D (5 bases). The V end was cut by 2 bases, the J end by 4 bases, with 11 bases between. CDR1 MRHNA and CDR2 SNTAGT come from the germline V gene. This CDR3 contains 14 residues. The CDR3 bases are TGTGCCAGCAGTGACGGGGGTGAAGGCACTGAAGCTTTCTTT. This translates into CASSDGGEGTEAFF.